This T cell receptor (beta chain) emerged from a study of blood T cell repertoires in COVID-19 (dated by TCRdb to the early 2020s). Looking at the study overall: The collaborator samples originated in the United States, Italy and Spain and spanned the acute and convalescent phases of COVID-19. The sample metadata nearly always contained a de-identified subject ID, COVID-19 status, age in years and sex. Deeply sampled blood TCRbeta repertoires from subjects exposed to, actively infected with, or recovered from COVID-19 were included in the dataset. Samples were obtained from the ongoing ImmuneRACE study (first 160 participants) and from 1,000 to 1,500 subjects provided by 6 global collaborators. The material from the prospective study consisted of cDNA or gDNA derived from T cells, B-cell-depleted T cells, or PBMCs. HLA class I and class II types, where available, came from metadata supplied by the sample provider rather than from assay-based typing. The repertoires were made available in a free public database intended to serve as a resource for research on the immune response to SARS-CoV-2.

Participants in the prospective study were aged roughly 18 to 100 years, lived in under 30 United States geographic areas, and enrolled through a virtual design. To assign participants to cohorts, the prospective study relied on clinical history that participants themselves reported in a screening survey and a study questionnaire. Exposed participants were defined as having been in contact with someone with a PCR-confirmed or clinician-diagnosed COVID-19 case within 2 weeks of study entry. In the prospective study, whole blood, serum and a nasopharyngeal or oropharyngeal swab were collected from each participant by mobile phlebotomists. Participants in the prospective study had the option to provide additional blood draws and questionnaires over a 2-month period. Blood samples from the prospective study were shipped frozen or at room temperature prior to DNA extraction. A word on this clone: Its antigen has not been determined. Per-base quality was not reported, and no clone a single base away is much larger than it.

TCRbeta CDR3 regions were amplified from genomic DNA using the immunoSEQ Assay, a bias-controlled multiplex PCR. The paper's data handling went like this. Within the assay, amplification of reference gene primers was used to estimate how many nucleated cells each sample contained. To quantify the absolute abundance of each unique TCRbeta CDR3 rearrangement, sequence reads were collapsed and filtered. For each sample, productive Simpson clonality was calculated as the square root of Simpson's diversity index over productive rearrangements. TCRdb's version of the immuneACCESS table is confined to in-frame rearrangements and falls short of the full clone set. An unresolved V gene accounts for under half of the shortfall where checked; the remainder is of unknown origin. The DNA gave D and trimming, while V, J and clone size come from that table. For this sample there are approximately 400,000 clones; just over 90% appear just once. The ten most abundant clones make up roughly 0.9% of the sample.

The CDR3 measures 14 amino acids from cysteine to phenylalanine. Here the CDR3 DNA is all that survives: 42 bases in frame from base 1. CDR1 PRHDT and CDR2 FYEKMQ were looked up in the germline V gene (reference sequence). Trimming removed 8 bases from V and 5 bases from J, leaving 18 bases between the germline ends. General findings and caveats noted by the study authors: The quantity of clinical and demographic metadata differed by source and by participant and was supplied without curation.

The sequence joins TRBV13 to TRBJ1-1; TRBD1 is a possible D gene, resting on 6 matching bases. The sequence derives from a woman aged 40 to 55 who had been exposed to COVID-19. Sequenced material: PBMCs or T cells enriched from blood (not recorded which). This receptor carries the CDR3 CASGETGGRTEAFF. Read as DNA, the sequence is TGTGCCAGCGGGGAGACAGGAGGAAGGACTGAAGCTTTCTTT.